This T cell receptor (beta chain) was recovered during a study of blood T cell repertoires in COVID-19. Study background: Samples of COVID-19 (acute and convalescent) were obtained from the United States, Italy and Spain. T cells, B-cell-depleted T cells, or PBMCs supplied cDNA or gDNA.

The CDR3 spans 17 residues. With 3 bases clipped from V and 3 bases from J, the junction kept 4 bases outside the gene matches. From germline, CDR1 is LGHDT and CDR2 YNNKEL (reference sequence). Original handling: Cell counts per sample came from amplifying reference gene primers. Libraries were prepared by immunoSEQ multiplex PCR; TCRdb keeps only in-frame clonotypes and omits some of them. That table furnishes V, J and clone size, whereas the DNA furnished D and trimming. The sample contains around 700,000 clones, more than 80% of which appear only once. The material sequenced was peripheral blood. The V and J genes are TRBV3-1 (or the pseudogene TRBV3-2) and TRBJ2-1; 14 bases line up with TRBD2. The sequence was obtained from a woman between 18 and 30 years old with acute or convalescent COVID-19. This CDR3 is CASSHRTSGGHYNEQFF. Here the CDR3 DNA reads TGTGCCAGCAGCCATCGGACTAGCGGGGGGCACTACAATGAGCAGTTCTTC.